This T cell receptor beta chain is drawn from a study of siplizumab effects on memory and regulatory T cells. Findings and limits, study-wide: Apparently key alloresponse contributors, naive T cells also seemed more diverse than memory cells. Controls had approximately 27% Treg-derived mappable alloreactive CD4+ clones on average, versus less than 70% with siplizumab.

The assay looked at roughly 9.4 x 10^4 TCR templates in each sample. This table comes from immunoSEQ multiplex PCR, and its TCRdb copy is limited to in-frame clones, with some not included. Of approximately 100,000 clones in the sample, about 92% are singletons; the top ten hold more than 0.65%. Losses at the gene ends were 3 bases for V and 11 bases for J; bases not matched to a gene: 10. This CDR3 has 14 amino acids. Germline-derived CDR1 and CDR2 are SQVTM and ANQGSEA. Note on this clone: The antigen is not known.

Sample: Tregs sorted from blood. The clonotype comes from a human donor in good health. The V and J genes are TRBV29-1 and TRBJ1-4, with TRBD1 matching over 9 bases. The CDR3 DNA is TGCAGCGTTGAGGTGGGGACAGGGCGAAGGAAACTGTTTTTT. This codes for CSVEVGTGRRKLFF.